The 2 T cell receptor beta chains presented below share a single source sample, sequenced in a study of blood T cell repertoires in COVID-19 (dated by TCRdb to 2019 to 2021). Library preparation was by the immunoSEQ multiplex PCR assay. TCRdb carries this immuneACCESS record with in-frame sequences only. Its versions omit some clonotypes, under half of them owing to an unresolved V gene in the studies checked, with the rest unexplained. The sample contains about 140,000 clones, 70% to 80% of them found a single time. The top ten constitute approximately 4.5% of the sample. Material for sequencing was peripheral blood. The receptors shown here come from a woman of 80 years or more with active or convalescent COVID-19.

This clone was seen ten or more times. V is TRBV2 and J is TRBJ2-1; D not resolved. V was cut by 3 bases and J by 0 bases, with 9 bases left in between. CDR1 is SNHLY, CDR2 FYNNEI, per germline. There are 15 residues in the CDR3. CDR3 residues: CASSEGSRSYNEQFF. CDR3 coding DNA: TGTGCCAGCAGTGAGGGCAGCCGCTCCTACAATGAGCAGTTCTTC.

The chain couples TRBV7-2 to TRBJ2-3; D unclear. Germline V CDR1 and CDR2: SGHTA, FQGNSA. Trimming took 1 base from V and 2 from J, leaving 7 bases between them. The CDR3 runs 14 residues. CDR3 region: CASSLVRATDTQYF. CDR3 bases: TGTGCCAGCAGCTTAGTTCGAGCCACAGATACGCAGTATTTT.